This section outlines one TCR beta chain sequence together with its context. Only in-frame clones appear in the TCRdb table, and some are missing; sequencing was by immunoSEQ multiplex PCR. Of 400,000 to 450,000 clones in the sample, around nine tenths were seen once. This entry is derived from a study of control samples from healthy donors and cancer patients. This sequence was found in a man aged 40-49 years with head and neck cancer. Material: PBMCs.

CDR3 residues: CATSRDSGQDAEAFF. CDR3 coding DNA: TGTGCCACCAGCAGAGATTCGGGGCAGGATGCTGAAGCTTTCTTT. The chain carries TRBV15 and TRBJ1-1, with D maybe TRBD1 (5 bases). Germline CDR1 LNHNV, CDR2 YYDKDF (reference sequence). This CDR3 comprises 15 residues. V lost 0 bases and J 6 bases, leaving 14 bases between the germline ends.